Listed here are 17 T cell receptor beta chains from one sample, sequenced in a study of response to subunit inactivated influenza vaccine. TCRdb recomputed calls from the RT-PCR reads with MiXCR, one row per CDR3 protein. The table records about 540,000 distinct CDR3 sequences, roughly 25% of them present only once. This sample also belongs to another study, concerning T cells expressing NK-cell markers. From that study: Production of TCR beta cDNA relied on 5'RACE template switching with UMIs.

The material sequenced was CD4+ T cells sorted from PBMCs, taken 12 days after vaccination. The receptor source for this set is a man aged 45 to 65 who received an inactivated influenza vaccine.

This chain connects TRBV6-5 to TRBJ2-7, with 10 bases identical to TRBD2. Trimming at V came to 2 bases and at J to 2 bases, leaving 6 bases not matched to a gene. The CDR3 is 16 residues long. Germline CDR1 and CDR2: MNHEY and SVGAGI. The CDR3 DNA sequence: TGTGCCAGCAGTTACAAATTGGGACTAGCGCCCTACGAGCAGTACTTC. Its translation is CASSYKLGLAPYEQYF.

The chain recombines TRBV7-2 with TRBJ2-1; tentatively, D is TRBD1 (6 bases). The length of the CDR3 is 14 residues. Germline V gives CDR1 SGHTA, CDR2 FQGNSA. With 7 bases removed from V and 6 bases from J, the gap between germline ends came to 16 bases. CDR3 in amino acids: CASTQGFIANEQFF. CDR3 sequence (DNA): TGTGCCAGCACACAGGGTTTCATCGCCAATGAGCAGTTCTTC.

This clonotype is a singleton in its sample. The V gene is TRBV18, the J gene TRBJ2-3, with D tentatively TRBD2 (5 bases). The germline V and J ends were trimmed by 1 base and 5 bases, with 10 bases remaining between them. CDR3 length: 14 amino acids. Germline-derived CDR1 and CDR2 are KGHSH and LQKENI. This CDR3 reads CASSPQRMGDTQYF. The DNA of the CDR3 is TGTGCCAGCTCACCACAGCGGATGGGAGATACGCAGTATTTT.

This clonotype has only a few counts. The gene calls are TRBV10-3 and TRBJ2-5, with 10 bases that match TRBD2. This CDR3 is built from 16 residues. Germline V gene data show CDR1 as ENHRY and CDR2 as SYGVKD. Trimming removed 3 bases from V and 3 bases from J; junction bases left unmatched: 7. CDR3: CAISDRTSGVKETQYF. The CDR3 nucleotides read TGTGCCATCAGTGATCGAACTAGCGGGGTGAAAGAGACCCAGTACTTC.

The rearrangement links TRBV15 to TRBJ2-7; 7 positions match TRBD2. Germline V lookup: CDR1 LNHNV, CDR2 YYDKDF (reference sequence). This CDR3 spans 14 amino acids. V trimming: 6 bases; J trimming: 2 bases; junction bases outside the gene matches: 7. This chain's CDR3 is CATSPAGLAYEQYF. CDR3 in DNA: TGTGCCACCAGTCCAGCGGGACTGGCCTACGAGCAGTACTTC.

The chain carries TRBV7-2 and TRBJ2-1; D is ambiguous. Trimming shortened V by 5 bases and J by 8 bases, and 10 bases separated the two germline ends. Germline-derived CDR1 and CDR2 are SGHTA and FQGNSA. This CDR3 is built from 12 residues. In DNA form, the CDR3 reads TGTGCCAGCAGCCCAAGGCCCCATGAGCAGTTCTTC. Residues: CASSPRPHEQFF.

V gene TRBV20-1 combines with J gene TRBJ2-7; weak D call: TRBD1 (5 bases). Germline CDR1 and CDR2: DFQATT and SNEGSKA (reference sequence). Trimming removed 3 bases from V and 6 bases from J, with 15 bases in between. The CDR3 runs 13 residues. The CDR3 sequence: CSASRDSRGEQYF. CDR3 coding DNA: TGCAGTGCTAGTAGGGATTCTAGGGGCGAGCAGTACTTC.

The chain employs TRBV30 and TRBJ2-7; 10 nucleotides agree with TRBD2. This CDR3 is built from 16 residues. Trimming at V came to 0 bases and at J to 0 bases, leaving 5 bases not matched to a gene. Germline lookup yields CDR1 GTSNPN and CDR2 SVGIG (reference sequence). CDR3 in amino acids: CAWSVTSGKISYEQYF. The CDR3 DNA follows: TGTGCCTGGAGTGTAACTAGCGGGAAAATCTCCTACGAGCAGTACTTC.

Only a few counts were recorded for this clonotype. The CDR3 is CASSPTIPAQYF. Here the CDR3 DNA reads TGTGCCAGCAGTCCCACTATACCGGCGCAGTATTTT. This chain uses TRBV12-3 or TRBV12-4 with TRBJ2-3, with no clear D. V shed 5 bases and J shed 10 bases, with 13 bases lying between them. The CDR3 has 12 residues.

The chain links TRBV9 to TRBJ2-3, with 11 nucleotides matching TRBD2. From germline, CDR1 is SGDLS and CDR2 YYNGEE. The length of the CDR3 is 16 residues. After removal of 3 bases from V and 2 bases from J, the junction contained 5 bases not matched to a gene. CDR3 sequence reads: CASSALAGGTTDTQYF. DNA for the CDR3: TGTGCCAGCAGCGCTTTAGCGGGGGGGACCACAGATACGCAGTATTTT.

The rearrangement links TRBV7-2 to TRBJ1-1; D might be TRBD1 (5 bases). Germline V gene sequence: CDR1 SGHTA, CDR2 FQGNSA. Trimming cost V 5 bases and J 11 bases, with 21 bases left between them. This CDR3 has 14 amino acids. CDR3 DNA sequence: TGTGCCAGCAGCCGTTCGCTTGAGGGGTTAAATGCTTTCTTT. Translated, it gives CASSRSLEGLNAFF.

V gene TRBV7-2 combines with J gene TRBJ1-6, with TRBD1 matching 7 bases. CDR3 length equals 15 residues. The V segment lost 4 bases and the J segment 5 bases; nucleotides outside the gene matches: 5. CDR1 is SGHTA and CDR2 is FQGNSA in the germline V gene. The CDR3 nucleotides are TGTGCCAGCAGCTCAAGGGACAGAAATAATTCACCCCTCCACTTT. Amino acid sequence: CASSSRDRNNSPLHF.

This chain connects TRBV29-1 to TRBJ1-3, with no clear D. From germline, CDR1 is SQVTM and CDR2 ANQGSEA. The germline V and J ends were trimmed by 0 bases and 4 bases, with 4 bases remaining between them. The CDR3 has 12 residues. The CDR3 DNA reads as TGCAGCGTTGAAGATTTAGGAAACACCATATATTTT. Its translation is CSVEDLGNTIYF.

This clonotype was counted a few times. The rearrangement uses TRBV9 and TRBJ1-1, with a possible D match to TRBD1 (5 bases). This CDR3 comprises 13 residues. CDR1 is SGDLS and CDR2 is YYNGEE in the germline V gene. V was cut by 0 bases and J by 4 bases, with 7 bases left in between. The CDR3 DNA is TGTGCCAGCAGCGTAGGGGGCCGCACTGAAGCTTTCTTT. Translation gives CASSVGGRTEAFF. Complete variable domain (other parts from reference TRBV9 and TRBJ1-1): DSGVTQTPKHLITATGQRVTLRCSPRSGDLSVYWYQQSLDQGLQFLIQYYNGEERAKGNILERFSAQQFPDLHSELNLSSLELGDSALYFCASSVGGRTEAFFGQGTRLTVV.

The chain employs TRBV6-2 or TRBV6-3 and TRBJ2-1, with TRBD2 matching over 12 bases. V shed 2 bases, J shed 1 base, and the junction held 3 bases outside the gene matches. This CDR3 spans 17 amino acids. Germline CDR1 is MNHEY and CDR2 is SVGEGT. CDR3 protein: CASSYPLAGGSYNEQFF. The CDR3, as DNA: TGTGCCAGCAGTTACCCACTAGCGGGGGGATCCTACAATGAGCAGTTCTTC.

This clonotype was counted only a few times. The CDR3 nucleotides are TGTGCCACCCGACACAGCTCTGGGGCCAACGTCCTGACTTTC. Its protein is CATRHSSGANVLTF. The chain has TRBV3-1 and TRBJ2-6; D gene ambiguous. V was clipped by 10 bases and J by 0 bases, with 10 bases between them. There are 14 residues in the CDR3. Germline CDR1 LGHDT, CDR2 YNNKEL (reference sequence).

The CDR3 protein is CAIGAGGETGELFF. The CDR3 DNA reads as TGTGCCATCGGGGCGGGAGGTGAAACCGGGGAGCTGTTTTTT. This chain uses TRBV10-3 with TRBJ2-2, with TRBD2 matching 8 bases. Losses at the gene ends were 8 bases for V and 5 bases for J; bases not matched to a gene: 7. This CDR3 has 14 residues. Germline lookup yields CDR1 ENHRY and CDR2 SYGVKD.